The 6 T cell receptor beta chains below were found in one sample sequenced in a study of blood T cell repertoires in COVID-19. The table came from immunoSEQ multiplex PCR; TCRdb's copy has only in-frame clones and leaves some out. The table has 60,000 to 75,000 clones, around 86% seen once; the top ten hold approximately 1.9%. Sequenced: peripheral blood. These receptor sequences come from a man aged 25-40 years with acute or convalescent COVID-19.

The CDR3 is CASSVLSSGRFNTGELFF. CDR3 in DNA: TGTGCCAGCAGCGTATTGTCGAGCGGGAGGTTTAACACCGGGGAGCTGTTTTTT. V is TRBV9 and J is TRBJ2-2; 9 bases match TRBD2. Germline V CDR1 and CDR2: SGDLS, YYNGEE. The CDR3 loop spans 18 amino acids. V lost 1 base and J lost 2; bases outside the gene matches: 9.

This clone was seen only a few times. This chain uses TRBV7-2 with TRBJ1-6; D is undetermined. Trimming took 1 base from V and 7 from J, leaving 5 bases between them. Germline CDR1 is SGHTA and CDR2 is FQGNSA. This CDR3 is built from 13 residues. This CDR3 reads CASSLERNSPLHF. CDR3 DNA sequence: TGTGCCAGCAGCTTAGAGAGAAATTCACCCCTCCACTTT.

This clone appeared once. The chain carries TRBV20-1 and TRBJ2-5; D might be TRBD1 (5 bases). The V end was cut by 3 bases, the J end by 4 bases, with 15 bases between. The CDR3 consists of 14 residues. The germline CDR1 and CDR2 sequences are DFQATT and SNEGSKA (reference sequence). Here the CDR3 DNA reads TGCAGTGCTAGTGACCGTAGGGGCACAGAGACCCAGTACTTC. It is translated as CSASDRRGTETQYF.

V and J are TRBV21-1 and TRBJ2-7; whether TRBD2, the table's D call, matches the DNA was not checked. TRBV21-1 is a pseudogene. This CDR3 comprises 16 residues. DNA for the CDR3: TGTGCCAGCACCCGGGGGGAACTAGCGACAATCTACGAGCAGTACTTC. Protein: CASTRGELATIYEQYF.

The CDR3 loop is CASSYGVYTEAFF. CDR3 nucleotide sequence: TGTGCCAGCAGCTACGGAGTGTATACTGAAGCTTTCTTT. The chain links TRBV5-6 to TRBJ1-1, with unresolved D. Germline V gene data show CDR1 as SGHDT and CDR2 as YYEEEE. The V gene lost 3 bases and the J gene lost 5 bases, with 11 bases spanning the gap. The CDR3 runs 13 residues.

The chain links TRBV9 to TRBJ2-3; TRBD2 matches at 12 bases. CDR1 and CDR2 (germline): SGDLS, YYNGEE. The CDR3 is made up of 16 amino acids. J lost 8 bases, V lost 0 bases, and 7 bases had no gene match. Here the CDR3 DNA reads TGTGCCAGCAGCGTAGGCCCTAGCGGGGGGGTTGGTACGCAGTATTTT. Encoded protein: CASSVGPSGGVGTQYF.